Sequencing of this TCR beta chain was carried out in a study of blood T cell repertoires in COVID-19. The V gene lost 0 bases and the J gene lost 6 bases, with 14 bases spanning the gap. The CDR3 spans 15 residues. Germline-derived CDR1 and CDR2 are KGHSH and LQKENI. Produced via immunoSEQ multiplex PCR; TCRdb's table is partial and in-frame only. The top ten hold 18% of the sample, which has approximately 98,000 clones, roughly 82% seen once. Sequences were obtained from peripheral blood. The chain uses TRBV18 and TRBJ2-5, with D perhaps TRBD1 (6 bases). This receptor was taken from an elderly man with acute or convalescent COVID-19. CDR3 DNA sequence: TGTGCCAGCTCACCACCGTATCAGGGGACAAAGACCCAGTACTTC. Protein sequence: CASSPPYQGTKTQYF. Looking up the rest from reference TRBV18 and TRBJ2-5 gives the full variable domain: NAGVMQNPRHLVRRRGQEARLRCSPMKGHSHVYWYRQLPEEGLKFMVYLQKENIIDESGMPKERFSAEFPKEGPSILRIQQVVRGDSAAYFCASSPPYQGTKTQYFGPGTRLLVL.